This T cell receptor (beta chain) was identified during a study of siplizumab effects on memory and regulatory T cells. Points from the study as a whole: Unstimulated naive T cells seemed to show more diversity than memory cells did, and they also seemed to be among the major contributors to the alloresponse.

A word on this clone: Its cognate antigen is unknown.

From germline, CDR1 is SGDLS and CDR2 YYNGEE. Trimming pared 5 bases from V and 2 bases from J, leaving 16 bases between. The CDR3 spans 15 residues. The method was immunoSEQ multiplex PCR; TCRdb's version includes in-frame clones alone and lacks a portion of them. This table has more than 90,000 clones, around 90% appearing once. This clonotype was obtained from a human donor in good health. The sample consisted of non-Treg CD4+ T cells sorted from blood. The chain uses TRBV9 and TRBJ1-2; D gene ambiguous. The CDR3 spells CASSPRTQENYGYTF. The CDR3 bases are TGTGCCAGCAGTCCCAGAACCCAGGAGAACTATGGCTACACCTTC.